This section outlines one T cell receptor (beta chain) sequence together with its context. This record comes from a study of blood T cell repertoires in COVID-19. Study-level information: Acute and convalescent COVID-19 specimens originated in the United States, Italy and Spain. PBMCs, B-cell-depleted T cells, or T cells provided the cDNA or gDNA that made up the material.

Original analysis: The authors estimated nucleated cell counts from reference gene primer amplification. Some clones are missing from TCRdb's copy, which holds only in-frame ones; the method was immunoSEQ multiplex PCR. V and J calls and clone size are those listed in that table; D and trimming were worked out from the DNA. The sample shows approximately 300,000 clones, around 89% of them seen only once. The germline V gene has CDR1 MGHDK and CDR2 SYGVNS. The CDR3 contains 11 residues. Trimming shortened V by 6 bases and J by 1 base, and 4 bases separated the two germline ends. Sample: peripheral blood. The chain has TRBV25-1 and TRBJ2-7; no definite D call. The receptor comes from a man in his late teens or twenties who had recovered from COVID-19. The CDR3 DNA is TGTGCCAGCAGCTATTCCTACGAGCAGTACTTC. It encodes CASSYSYEQYF.